Below are 22 T cell receptor beta chains sequenced from a single sample in a study of technical replicates of blood from a handful of donors. The data were produced by immunoSEQ multiplex PCR, yet TCRdb's version contains in-frame clones alone and is incomplete. The sample includes 70,000 to 95,000 clones, about nine tenths of them seen just once. Sample: T cells isolated from PBMCs. The receptors were gathered from a human donor in good health. Some clones in this sample may be carry-over from other donors' samples.

This chain joins TRBV7-9 and TRBJ2-3; D is unclear. Deletions cut 4 bases from V and 2 bases from J, with 10 bases between. Germline CDR1 and CDR2: SEHNR and FQNEAQ (reference sequence). CDR3 length equals 14 residues. The CDR3 is CASSWSGTTDTQYF. As DNA, the CDR3 is TGTGCCAGCAGCTGGTCAGGAACCACAGATACGCAGTATTTT.

The chain carries TRBV29-1 and TRBJ2-1, with TRBD2 matching over 10 bases. This CDR3 region has 13 residues. Unmatched junction bases numbered 3, after V lost 3 bases and J lost 7 bases. In germline, CDR1 is SQVTM, CDR2 ANQGSEA. The CDR3 protein is CSVDSGRRNEQFF. As DNA, the CDR3 is TGCAGCGTTGATAGCGGGAGGAGAAATGAGCAGTTCTTC.

The chain has TRBV10-1 and TRBJ2-3; the D gene is possibly TRBD2 (5 bases). Germline V lookup: CDR1 WNHNN, CDR2 SYGVQD (reference sequence). This CDR3 spans 14 amino acids. V was pared by 5 bases and J by 2 bases, with 11 bases between. The CDR3 coding sequence is TGCGCCAGCAGTCACAGCGGCTACACAGATACGCAGTATTTT. This gives the protein CASSHSGYTDTQYF.

V and J are TRBV28 and TRBJ1-1, with D perhaps matching TRBD1 (5 bases). The V and J ends lost 3 bases and 4 bases respectively, with 12 bases between them. This CDR3 has 14 amino acids. Germline loops: CDR1 MDHEN, CDR2 SYDVKM. CDR3 nucleotide sequence: TGTGCCAGCAGTTTCGGGGGGGAACCCACTGAAGCTTTCTTT. Its protein product is CASSFGGEPTEAFF.

The chain couples TRBV7-9 to TRBJ1-1; tentatively, D is TRBD1 (5 bases). Trimming left V 4 bases short and J 2 bases short, with 14 bases between. The CDR3 is 15 amino acids. From germline, CDR1 is SEHNR and CDR2 FQNEAQ (reference sequence). The CDR3 sequence: CASSSDPTGNTEAFF. The CDR3 DNA reads as TGTGCCAGCAGCTCAGACCCTACAGGTAACACTGAAGCTTTCTTT.

This chain uses TRBV4-1 with TRBJ2-1, with D perhaps matching TRBD1 (6 bases). The CDR3 has 13 residues. V gave up 7 bases and J gave up 0 bases, with 7 bases separating them. Germline V gene lookup returns CDR1 MGHRA and CDR2 YSYEKL. The CDR3 spells CASMGHSYNEQFF. Here the CDR3 DNA reads TGCGCCAGCATGGGACACTCCTACAATGAGCAGTTCTTC.

The V and J genes are TRBV5-4 and TRBJ2-1; 8 positions agree with TRBD1. Germline V gene data show CDR1 as SGHNT and CDR2 as YYREEE (reference sequence). The trim removed 4 bases at V and 6 bases at J, leaving 9 bases unmatched. This CDR3 comprises 15 residues. This CDR3 is CASSIGQGLINEQFF. The DNA for the CDR3 is TGTGCCAGCAGCATAGGACAGGGACTCATCAATGAGCAGTTCTTC.

The rearrangement joins TRBV29-1 to TRBJ2-7; 10 bases agree with TRBD2. V gave up 4 bases and J gave up 6 bases; unmatched junction bases: 3. This CDR3 is 12 amino acids long. The germline V gene encodes CDR1 SQVTM and CDR2 ANQGSEA. CDR3 amino acids: CSVVLAGFEQYF. In DNA form, the CDR3 reads TGCAGCGTTGTACTAGCGGGATTCGAGCAGTACTTC.

The chain combines TRBV6-4 with TRBJ1-2, with D unresolved. The CDR3 loop spans 13 amino acids. Germline V gene data show CDR1 as MRHNA and CDR2 as SNTAGT. V was pared by 6 bases and J by 5 bases, with 13 bases between. CDR3: CASSPGSMYGYTF. Here the CDR3 DNA reads TGTGCCAGCAGCCCGGGTTCCATGTATGGCTACACCTTC.

The V call is TRBV5-4, the J call TRBJ1-4; tentatively, D is TRBD1 (5 bases). This CDR3 comprises 13 residues. V lost 4 bases and J lost 8, with 12 bases in between. CDR1 and CDR2 (germline): SGHNT, YYREEE (reference sequence). The CDR3 reads CASSTGHSEKLFF. The CDR3 region has the DNA TGTGCCAGCAGCACAGGACACTCCGAAAAACTGTTTTTT.

J is TRBJ2-5 and V is TRBV6-6; 7 bases fit TRBD1. CDR1 and CDR2 (germline): MNHNY, SVGAGI (reference sequence). Germline trimming cut 5 bases from V and 1 base from J; bases unmatched to any gene: 4. The CDR3 extends over 14 amino acids. DNA for the CDR3: TGTGCCAGCAGTCCCGGGACAGCCCAAGAGACCCAGTACTTC. This codes for CASSPGTAQETQYF.

Only one count was recorded for this clone. This chain connects TRBV5-1 to TRBJ2-6, with a possible D match to TRBD1 (6 bases). The CDR3 totals 15 residues. In germline, CDR1 is SGHRS, CDR2 YFSETQ. V gave up 6 bases and J gave up 0 bases, with 10 bases separating them. CDR3 sequence: CASKDSGSGANVLTF. Written as DNA, the CDR3 is TGCGCCAGCAAGGACAGCGGCTCTGGGGCCAACGTCCTGACTTTC.

The V gene is TRBV10-3, the J gene TRBJ2-1; 7 bases line up with TRBD2. The CDR3 consists of 16 residues. V lost 3 bases, J lost 0 bases, and 5 bases stayed unmatched. The germline V gene has CDR1 ENHRY and CDR2 SYGVKD. The CDR3 DNA reads TGTGCCATCAGTGACCTGGGCGGGAGCTCCTACAATGAGCAGTTCTTC. It is translated as CAISDLGGSSYNEQFF.

The genes are TRBV7-9 and TRBJ2-2; 12 nucleotides align to TRBD2. The CDR3 covers 16 residues. The germline V gene encodes CDR1 SEHNR and CDR2 FQNEAQ (reference sequence). V gave up 4 bases and J gave up 4 bases; unmatched junction bases: 4. Written as DNA, the CDR3 is TGTGCCAGCAGCTCTAGCGGGAGGGCCCCCACCGGGGAGCTGTTTTTT. It yields the protein CASSSSGRAPTGELFF. Complete variable domain (other parts from reference TRBV7-9 and TRBJ2-2): DTGVSQNPRHKITKRGQNVTFRCDPISEHNRLYWYRQTLGQGPEFLTYFQNEAQLEKSRLLSDRFSAERPKGSFSTLEIQRTEQGDSAMYLCASSSSGRAPTGELFFGEGSRLTVL.

The chain has TRBV11-1 and TRBJ1-1, with D perhaps matching TRBD1 (6 bases). This CDR3 region has 14 residues. Looked up from germline, CDR1 is SGHAT and CDR2 is FQDESV (reference sequence). V was trimmed by 3 bases and J by 0 bases, leaving 8 bases between them. The CDR3 DNA is TGTGCCAGCAGCTTCTGGACAGTGAACACTGAAGCTTTCTTT. Protein product: CASSFWTVNTEAFF.

The chain is built from TRBV11-3 and TRBJ1-3; D gene unclear. Germline V lookup: CDR1 SGHNT, CDR2 YENEEA. The ends were cut back, 6 bases at V and 6 bases at J, with 12 bases in the middle. The CDR3 sequence is 13 residues long. CDR3 protein: CASRGGDANTIYF. The DNA of the CDR3 is TGTGCCAGCAGAGGCGGGGATGCAAACACCATATATTTT.

The chain joins TRBV7-8 to TRBJ2-7; possibly TRBD1 for D (6 bases). The germline V and J ends were trimmed by 1 base and 1 base, with 8 bases remaining between them. Looked up from germline, CDR1 is SGHVS and CDR2 is FQNEAQ. The CDR3 has 14 amino acids. CDR3 sequence reads: CASSLGGTSYEQYF. The CDR3 nucleotides read TGTGCCAGCAGCTTAGGAGGGACATCCTACGAGCAGTACTTC.

The CDR3 DNA follows: TGTGCCAGTAGTAGGGGACAGGGGGCCAGGGCGGCGGAAGCTTTCTTT. Amino acid sequence: CASSRGQGARAAEAFF. The chain joins TRBV19 to TRBJ1-1; 12 positions agree with TRBD1. Per germline, CDR1 LNHDA and CDR2 SQIVND (reference sequence). The J segment lost 8 bases and the V segment lost 4 bases, leaving 11 bases of the junction unmatched. The CDR3 covers 16 residues.

CDR3 nucleotide sequence: TGTGCCAGCAGCAGAGGGACTAGCGGATACAATGAGCAGTTCTTC. Translating gives CASSRGTSGYNEQFF. The chain joins TRBV28 to TRBJ2-1; 11 bases align to TRBD2. The CDR3 consists of 15 residues. The junction had 5 bases not matched to a gene; V was cut back by 6 bases and J by 4 bases. From germline, CDR1 is MDHEN and CDR2 SYDVKM.

The chain links TRBV28 to TRBJ2-7; D call uncertain. CDR3 length: 13 residues. CDR1 MDHEN and CDR2 SYDVKM come from the germline V gene. V gave up 3 bases and J gave up 3 bases, with 9 bases separating them. The chain's CDR3 is CASSFTVLYEQYF. As DNA, the CDR3 is TGTGCCAGCAGTTTCACAGTTCTCTACGAGCAGTACTTC.

V gene TRBV2 combines with J gene TRBJ1-5; no reliable D call. V gave up 7 bases and J gave up 6 bases, with 13 bases separating them. The CDR3 sequence is 13 residues long. The V gene's germline CDR1 is SNHLY and CDR2 FYNNEI. CDR3 bases: TGTGCCAGCACTCGGGAAGTGGGTCAGCCCCAGCATTTT. Amino acid sequence: CASTREVGQPQHF.

The J gene is TRBJ2-3, the V gene TRBV2; 12 bases align to TRBD2. Trimming at V came to 8 bases and at J to 5 bases, leaving 5 bases not matched to a gene. There are 14 residues in the CDR3. The germline CDR1 and CDR2 sequences are SNHLY and FYNNEI. The DNA of the CDR3 is TGTGCCAGCGGGCCTAGCGGGAGGGGAGATACGCAGTATTTT. Protein: CASGPSGRGDTQYF.